The sequence of this T cell receptor (beta chain) was determined in a study of T cells after yellow fever vaccination. General study findings and limits: Peaking on day 5 versus 15, the secondary response was faster but weaker. Primary-vaccination clones mostly resurfaced post-booster (roughly 97% CD4, under 90% CD8).

Universal primer sites and UMIs were introduced during 5'RACE template-switching synthesis of TCR cDNA. TCRdb processed the 5' RACE reads anew with MiXCR; each CDR3 protein has one entry. The data contain about 330,000 distinct CDR3 sequences, 6.8% of them singletons. J was trimmed by 7 bases and V by 4 bases; bases with no gene match: 8. This CDR3 is built from 16 residues. The germline V gene encodes CDR1 MGHRA and CDR2 YSYEKL. Comments on this clonotype: Its antigen is not identified. A much larger clone is a single base away; this may be a read error.

This TCR came from a young man who received the YFV17D yellow fever vaccine. V gene TRBV4-1 combines with J gene TRBJ1-6; the match to TRBD1 covers 9 bases. The sequenced sample was PBMCs, obtained roughly 47 days after the first yellow fever vaccination. CDR3 DNA sequence: TGCGCCAGCAGCCTCGGGGTGACAGGGGGGAATTCACCCCTCCACTTT. Its translation is CASSLGVTGGNSPLHF.